Shown below are 5 T cell receptor beta chains from a single sample sequenced in a study of T cell repertoires in cytomegalovirus infection. TCRdb processed the reads anew with MiXCR; each CDR3 protein has one entry. The sample yields approximately 500,000 distinct CDR3 sequences, approximately 15% seen once. Source material: CD8+ T cells from PBMCs. The receptor source for this set is a human donor in good health (CMV status not recorded). Some clones in this sample may be carry-over from other donors' samples.

The table lists this clonotype with many counts. V is TRBV7-9 and J is TRBJ2-5; D is perhaps TRBD2 (5 bases). Trimming shortened V by 1 base and J by 3 bases, and 9 bases separated the two germline ends. CDR3 size: 14 residues. Per the germline V gene, CDR1 is SEHNR and CDR2 is FQNEAQ (reference sequence). The CDR3 region has the DNA TGTGCCAGCAGCTTAGATTCCGGGAAAGAGACCCAGTACTTC. This gives the protein CASSLDSGKETQYF.

The chain joins TRBV20-1 to TRBJ2-1; 9 bases align to TRBD2. Germline CDR1 is DFQATT and CDR2 is SNEGSKA (reference sequence). The CDR3 loop spans 16 amino acids. V was pared by 3 bases and J by 3 bases, with 9 bases of the junction left unmatched. The CDR3 region has the DNA TGCAGTGCTAGGGATAAGACTAGCGGAAACTACAATGAGCAGTTCTTC. The encoded protein is CSARDKTSGNYNEQFF.

Ten or more counts support this clonotype. The chain is built from TRBV11-2 and TRBJ1-1, with 10 nucleotides matching TRBD1. Germline V gene data show CDR1 as SGHAT and CDR2 as FQNNGV. This CDR3 region has 16 residues. The J segment lost 11 bases and the V segment lost 5 bases, leaving 17 bases of the junction unmatched. DNA for the CDR3: TGTGCCAGCAGCGACCGAAGGGACAGGGGTCGGAGCGGTGCTTTCTTT. This gives the protein CASSDRRDRGRSGAFF.

There are many counts of this clonotype. This chain links TRBV28 with TRBJ2-1; TRBD2 matches 7 bases. J lost 2 bases, V lost 4 bases, and 2 bases had no gene match. There are 14 residues in the CDR3. The germline V gene has CDR1 MDHEN and CDR2 SYDVKM. The CDR3 region has the DNA TGTGCCAGCAGTTCTAGCGGTACCTACAATGAGCAGTTCTTC. Translated, it gives CASSSSGTYNEQFF.

This clonotype was seen a few times. The chain combines TRBV20-1 with TRBJ2-2, with D possibly being TRBD2 (5 bases). The CDR3 is made up of 15 amino acids. V lost 6 bases and J 1 base, leaving 15 bases between the germline ends. The germline gives CDR1 DFQATT, CDR2 SNEGSKA (reference sequence). CDR3 sequence (DNA): TGCAGTGCAGAGGGTGTGACGGGGAACACCGGGGAGCTGTTTTTT. Amino acids: CSAEGVTGNTGELFF.